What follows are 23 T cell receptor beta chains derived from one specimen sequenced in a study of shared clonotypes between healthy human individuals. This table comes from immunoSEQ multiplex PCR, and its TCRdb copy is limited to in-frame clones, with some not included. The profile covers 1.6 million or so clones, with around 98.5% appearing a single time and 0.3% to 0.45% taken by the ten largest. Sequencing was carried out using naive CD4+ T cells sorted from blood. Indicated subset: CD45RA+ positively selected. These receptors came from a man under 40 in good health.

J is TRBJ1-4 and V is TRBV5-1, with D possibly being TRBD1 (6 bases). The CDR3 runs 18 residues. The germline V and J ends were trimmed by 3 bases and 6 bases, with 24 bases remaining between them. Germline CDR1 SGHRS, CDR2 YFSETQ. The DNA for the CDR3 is TGCGCCAGCAGCTCCGTCGGGGGACTTCAGGGGAGGCATGAAAAACTGTTTTTT. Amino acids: CASSSVGGLQGRHEKLFF.

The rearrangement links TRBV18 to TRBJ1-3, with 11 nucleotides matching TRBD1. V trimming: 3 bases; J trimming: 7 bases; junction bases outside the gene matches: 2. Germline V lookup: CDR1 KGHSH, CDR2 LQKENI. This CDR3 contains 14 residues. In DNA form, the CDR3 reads TGTGCCAGCTCACCGGGACAGGGGGTGAACACCATATATTTT. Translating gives CASSPGQGVNTIYF.

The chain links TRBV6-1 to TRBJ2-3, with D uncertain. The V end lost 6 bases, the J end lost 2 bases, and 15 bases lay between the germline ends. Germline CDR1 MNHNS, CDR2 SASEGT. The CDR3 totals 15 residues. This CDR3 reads CASSLDVSYTDTQYF. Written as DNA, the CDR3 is TGTGCCAGCAGCCTCGACGTTTCCTACACAGATACGCAGTATTTT.

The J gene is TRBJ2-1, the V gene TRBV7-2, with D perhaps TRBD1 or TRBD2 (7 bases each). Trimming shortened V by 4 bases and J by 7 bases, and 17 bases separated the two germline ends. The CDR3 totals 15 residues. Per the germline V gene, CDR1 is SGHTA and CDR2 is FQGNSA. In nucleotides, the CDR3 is TGTGCCAGCAGCTACGGGCCCAGGGGGGGGAATGAGCAGTTCTTC. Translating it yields CASSYGPRGGNEQFF.

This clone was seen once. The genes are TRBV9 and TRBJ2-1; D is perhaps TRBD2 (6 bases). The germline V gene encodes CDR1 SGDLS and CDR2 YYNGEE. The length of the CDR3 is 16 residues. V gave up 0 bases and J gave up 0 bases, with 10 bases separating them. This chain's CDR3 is CASSVAEGRSYNEQFF. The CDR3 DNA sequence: TGTGCCAGCAGCGTAGCGGAGGGACGCTCCTACAATGAGCAGTTCTTC.

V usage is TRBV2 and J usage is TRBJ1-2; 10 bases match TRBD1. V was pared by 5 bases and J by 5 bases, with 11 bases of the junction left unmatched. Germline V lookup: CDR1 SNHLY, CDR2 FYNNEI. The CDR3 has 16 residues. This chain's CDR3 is CASSRDRGNVLYGYTF. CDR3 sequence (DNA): TGTGCCAGCAGTAGGGACAGGGGTAATGTTTTGTATGGCTACACCTTC.

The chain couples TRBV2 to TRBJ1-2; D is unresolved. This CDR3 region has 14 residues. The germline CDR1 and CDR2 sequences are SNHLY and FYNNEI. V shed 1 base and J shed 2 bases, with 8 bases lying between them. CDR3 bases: TGTGCCAGCAGTGAAGATGAATCCAACTATGGCTACACCTTC. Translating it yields CASSEDESNYGYTF.

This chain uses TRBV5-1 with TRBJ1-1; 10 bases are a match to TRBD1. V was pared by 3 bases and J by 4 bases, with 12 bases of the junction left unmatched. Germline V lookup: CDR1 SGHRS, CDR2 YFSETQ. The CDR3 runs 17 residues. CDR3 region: CASSWGPDRGLGTEAFF. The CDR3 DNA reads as TGCGCCAGCAGCTGGGGCCCCGACAGGGGGCTAGGCACTGAAGCTTTCTTT.

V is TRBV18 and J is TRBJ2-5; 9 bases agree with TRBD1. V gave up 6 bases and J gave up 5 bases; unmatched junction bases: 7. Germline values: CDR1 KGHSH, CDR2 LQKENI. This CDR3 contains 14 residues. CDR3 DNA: TGTGCCAGCTCGCGCACAGGGGGCGCCGAGACCCAGTACTTC. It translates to CASSRTGGAETQYF.

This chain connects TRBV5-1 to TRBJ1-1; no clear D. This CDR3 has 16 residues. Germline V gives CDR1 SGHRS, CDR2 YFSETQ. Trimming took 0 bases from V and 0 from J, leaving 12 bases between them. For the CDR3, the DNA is TGCGCCAGCAGCTTGGGGAGTAGGTCCATGAACACTGAAGCTTTCTTT. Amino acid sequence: CASSLGSRSMNTEAFF.

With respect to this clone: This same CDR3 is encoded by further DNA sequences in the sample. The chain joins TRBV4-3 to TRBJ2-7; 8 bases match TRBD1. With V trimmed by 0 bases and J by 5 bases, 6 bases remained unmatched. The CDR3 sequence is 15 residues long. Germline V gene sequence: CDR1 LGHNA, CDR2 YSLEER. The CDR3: CASSQEGRGLNEQYF. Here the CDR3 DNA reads TGCGCCAGCAGCCAAGAGGGCAGGGGGCTGAACGAGCAGTACTTC.

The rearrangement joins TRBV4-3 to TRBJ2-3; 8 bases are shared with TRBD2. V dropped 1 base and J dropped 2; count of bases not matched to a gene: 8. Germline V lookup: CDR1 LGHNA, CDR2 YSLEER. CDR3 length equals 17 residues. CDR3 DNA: TGCGCCAGCAGCCAAGCCCCTAGCGGGCCCAACACAGATACGCAGTATTTT. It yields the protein CASSQAPSGPNTDTQYF.

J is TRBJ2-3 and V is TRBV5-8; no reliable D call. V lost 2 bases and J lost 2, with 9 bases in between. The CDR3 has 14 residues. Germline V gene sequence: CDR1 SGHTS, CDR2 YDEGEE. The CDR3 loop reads CASSFQRVTDTQYF. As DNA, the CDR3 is TGTGCCAGCAGCTTTCAGCGAGTCACAGATACGCAGTATTTT.

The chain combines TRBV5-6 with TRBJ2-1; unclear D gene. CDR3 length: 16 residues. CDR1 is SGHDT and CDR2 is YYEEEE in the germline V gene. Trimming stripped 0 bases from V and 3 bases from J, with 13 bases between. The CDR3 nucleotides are TGTGCCAGCAGCTTGGTATCGGCCAGCATCTACAATGAGCAGTTCTTC. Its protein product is CASSLVSASIYNEQFF.

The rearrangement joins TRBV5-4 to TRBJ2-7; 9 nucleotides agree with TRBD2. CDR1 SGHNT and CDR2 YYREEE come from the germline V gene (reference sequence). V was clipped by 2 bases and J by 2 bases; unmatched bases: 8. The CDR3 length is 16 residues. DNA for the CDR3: TGTGCCAGCAGCTTCGGTGGCGGGAGGGGGCCCTACGAGCAGTACTTC. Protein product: CASSFGGGRGPYEQYF. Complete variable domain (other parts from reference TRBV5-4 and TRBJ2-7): ETGVTQSPTHLIKTRGQQVTLRCSSQSGHNTVSWYQQALGQGPQFIFQYYREEENGRGNFPPRFSGLQFPNYSSELNVNALELDDSALYLCASSFGGGRGPYEQYFGPGTRLTVT.

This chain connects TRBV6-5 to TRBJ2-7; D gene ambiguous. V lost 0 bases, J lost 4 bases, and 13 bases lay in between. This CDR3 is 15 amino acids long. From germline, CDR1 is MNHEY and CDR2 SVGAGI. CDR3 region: CASSYSPGSFYEQYF. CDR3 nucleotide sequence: TGTGCCAGCAGTTACTCGCCAGGTTCCTTTTACGAGCAGTACTTC.

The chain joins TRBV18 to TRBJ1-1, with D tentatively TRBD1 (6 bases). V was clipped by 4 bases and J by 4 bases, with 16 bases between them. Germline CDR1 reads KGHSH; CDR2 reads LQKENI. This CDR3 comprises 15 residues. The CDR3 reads CASSRDRVGATEAFF. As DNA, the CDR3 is TGTGCCAGCTCACGAGATAGGGTGGGGGCCACTGAAGCTTTCTTT.

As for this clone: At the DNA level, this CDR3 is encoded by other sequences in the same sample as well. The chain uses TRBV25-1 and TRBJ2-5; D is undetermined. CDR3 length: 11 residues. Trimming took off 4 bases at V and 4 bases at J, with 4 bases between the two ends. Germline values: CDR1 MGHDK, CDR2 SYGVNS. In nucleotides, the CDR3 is TGTGCCAGCAGTGGACTAGAGACCCAGTACTTC. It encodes CASSGLETQYF.

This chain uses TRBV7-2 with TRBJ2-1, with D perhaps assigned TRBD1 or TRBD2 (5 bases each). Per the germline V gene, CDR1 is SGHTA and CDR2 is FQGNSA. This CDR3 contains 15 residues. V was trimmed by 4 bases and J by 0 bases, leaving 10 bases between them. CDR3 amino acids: CASSSGPTSYNEQFF. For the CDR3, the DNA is TGTGCCAGCAGCTCGGGACCGACCTCCTACAATGAGCAGTTCTTC.

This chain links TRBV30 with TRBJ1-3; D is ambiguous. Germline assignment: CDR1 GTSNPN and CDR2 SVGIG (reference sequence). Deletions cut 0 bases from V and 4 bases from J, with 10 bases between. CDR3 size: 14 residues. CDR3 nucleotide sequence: TGTGCCTGGAGTGTACTAACGTTAGGAAACACCATATATTTT. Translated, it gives CAWSVLTLGNTIYF.

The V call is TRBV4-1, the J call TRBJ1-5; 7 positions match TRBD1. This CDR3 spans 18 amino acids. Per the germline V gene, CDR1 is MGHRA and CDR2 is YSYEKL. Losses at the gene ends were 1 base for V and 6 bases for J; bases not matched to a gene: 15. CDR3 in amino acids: CASSQVFRGGSLAQPQHF. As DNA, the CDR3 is TGCGCCAGCAGCCAAGTTTTCAGGGGGGGGTCTCTCGCTCAGCCCCAGCATTTT.

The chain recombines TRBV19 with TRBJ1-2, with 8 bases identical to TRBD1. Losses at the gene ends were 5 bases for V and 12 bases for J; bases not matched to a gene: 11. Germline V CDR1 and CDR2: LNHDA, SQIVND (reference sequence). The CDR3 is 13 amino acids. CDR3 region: CASSSDRGIGDTF. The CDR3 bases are TGTGCCAGTAGTTCCGACAGGGGAATCGGAGACACCTTC.

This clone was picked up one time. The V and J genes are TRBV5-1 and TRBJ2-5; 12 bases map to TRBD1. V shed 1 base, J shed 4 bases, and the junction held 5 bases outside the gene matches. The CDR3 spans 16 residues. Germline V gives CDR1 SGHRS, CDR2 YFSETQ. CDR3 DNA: TGCGCCAGCAGCTTGCCGGGACAGGGGGCGAGAGAGACCCAGTACTTC. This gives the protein CASSLPGQGARETQYF. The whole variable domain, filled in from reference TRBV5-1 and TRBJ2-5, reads KAGVTQTPRYLIKTRGQQVTLSCSPISGHRSVSWYQQTPGQGLQFLFEYFSETQRNKGNFPGRFSGRQFSNSRSEMNVSTLELGDSALYLCASSLPGQGARETQYFGPGTRLLVL.